These 28 T cell receptor beta chains were all obtained from the same sample, sequenced in a study of radiotherapy plus CTLA-4 blockade in lung cancer. This table comes from immunoSEQ multiplex PCR, and its TCRdb copy is limited to in-frame clones, with some not included. Of more than 95,000 clones in the sample, about four fifths were seen once. The sample in question was peripheral blood, obtained from a patient treated with radiotherapy plus ipilimumab. Every receptor here comes from a human donor with non-small cell lung cancer who had a partial response to radiotherapy plus ipilimumab.

DNA of the CDR3: TGTGCCAGCAGTTTTTCGGGCGGGATCACAGATACGCAGTATTTT. Translating gives CASSFSGGITDTQYF. V is TRBV28 and J is TRBJ2-3, with D perhaps TRBD2 (6 bases). Trimming pared 3 bases from V and 2 bases from J, leaving 12 bases between. Germline CDR1 is MDHEN and CDR2 is SYDVKM. This CDR3 comprises 15 residues.

The chain is built from TRBV29-1 and TRBJ1-5; unclear D gene. This CDR3 contains 13 residues. Germline CDR1 is SQVTM and CDR2 is ANQGSEA. V was pared by 4 bases and J by 3 bases, with 10 bases between. CDR3: CSVGGGFNQPQHF. The CDR3, as DNA: TGCAGCGTTGGTGGCGGTTTCAATCAGCCCCAGCATTTT.

This clone appeared a few times. The chain employs TRBV18 and TRBJ1-1; D may be TRBD1 (5 bases). V lost 3 bases, J lost 3 bases, and 11 bases lay in between. This CDR3 spans 14 amino acids. CDR1 and CDR2 from the germline V gene are KGHSH and LQKENI. The DNA for the CDR3 is TGTGCCAGCTCACCTAGGCAGGGATACACTGAAGCTTTCTTT. Translated: CASSPRQGYTEAFF.

DNA of the CDR3: TGTGCCAGCAGTTCCTACTCTTCCATCGTGTCACGGGACTATGGCTACACCTTC. Amino acid sequence: CASSSYSSIVSRDYGYTF. The J gene is TRBJ1-2, the V gene TRBV27; D gene uncertain. Between the trimmed V and J ends, which lost 4 bases and 3 bases, there was a span of 24 bases. Germline values: CDR1 MNHEY, CDR2 SMNVEV (reference sequence). The CDR3 length is 18 residues.

This rearrangement joins TRBV7-3 to TRBJ2-5; a possible D gene is TRBD1 (7 bases). V dropped 2 bases and J dropped 2 bases, with 9 bases sitting between them. The CDR3 consists of 14 residues. CDR1 and CDR2 (germline): SGHTA, FQGTGA. CDR3 nucleotides: TGTGCCAGCAGCTTAGCGGGACAGCAAGAGACCCAGTACTTC. It codes for CASSLAGQQETQYF.

The rearrangement joins TRBV4-2 to TRBJ2-3, with D unclear. The CDR3 length is 15 residues. In germline, CDR1 is LGHNA, CDR2 YNFKEQ. Trimming cost V 4 bases and J 0 bases, with 11 bases left between them. The chain's CDR3 is CASSPEAISTDTQYF. The CDR3 bases are TGTGCCAGCAGCCCCGAAGCTATTAGCACAGATACGCAGTATTTT.

CDR3 bases: TGTGCCAGCAGACTAACGGGTTCTGGCAATCAGCCCCAGCATTTT. The encoded protein is CASRLTGSGNQPQHF. The chain uses TRBV28 and TRBJ1-5, with D unclear. Germline CDR1 MDHEN, CDR2 SYDVKM. The CDR3 sequence is 15 residues long. V dropped 6 bases and J dropped 2 bases, with 14 bases sitting between them.

The V gene is TRBV6-5, the J gene TRBJ2-5, with 8 bases fitting TRBD2. V shed 0 bases, J shed 4 bases, and the junction held 7 bases outside the gene matches. In germline, CDR1 is MNHEY, CDR2 SVGAGI. CDR3 length: 16 amino acids. The CDR3 region has the DNA TGTGCCAGCAGTTACTCAAGCGGGAGCTTCGGAGAGACCCAGTACTTC. The encoded protein is CASSYSSGSFGETQYF.

V and J are TRBV6-5 and TRBJ1-2, with 9 nucleotides matching TRBD1. CDR1 is MNHEY and CDR2 is SVGAGI in the germline V gene. V lost 6 bases and J lost 7; bases outside the gene matches: 9. The CDR3 runs to 14 residues. The CDR3 protein is CASSADRGRGGYTF. For the CDR3, the DNA is TGTGCCAGCAGCGCAGACAGGGGGAGAGGTGGCTACACCTTC.

CDR3 protein: CASSPPGLAGMKETQYF. DNA for the CDR3: TGTGCCAGCAGCCCTCCCGGACTAGCGGGAATGAAAGAGACCCAGTACTTC. The chain recombines TRBV7-2 with TRBJ2-5, with 12 bases lining up with TRBD2. The CDR3 totals 17 residues. J gave up 3 bases and V 5 bases, and 10 bases lay outside the gene matches. The germline V gene has CDR1 SGHTA and CDR2 FQGNSA. Complete variable domain (other parts from reference TRBV7-2 and TRBJ2-5): GAGVSQSPSNKVTEKGKDVELRCDPISGHTALYWYRQSLGQGLEFLIYFQGNSAPDKSGLPSDRFSAERTGGSVSTLTIQRTQQEDSAVYLCASSPPGLAGMKETQYFGPGTRLLVL.

CDR3 nucleotides: TGCGCCAGCAGCGGCTCGGGACAAGGGGAAAAACTGTTTTTT. The encoded protein is CASSGSGQGEKLFF. The chain uses TRBV5-1 and TRBJ1-4; possible D gene TRBD1, 6 bases. Trimming took 4 bases from V and 8 from J, leaving 15 bases between them. CDR3 length: 14 residues. In germline, CDR1 is SGHRS, CDR2 YFSETQ.

The chain carries TRBV28 and TRBJ2-7, with D possibly matching TRBD1 (6 bases). Germline CDR1 MDHEN, CDR2 SYDVKM. Trimming shortened V by 8 bases and J by 6 bases, and 14 bases separated the two germline ends. This CDR3 spans 12 amino acids. In DNA form, the CDR3 reads TGTGCCAGCGAGTCCAGCAGGGGCGAGCAGTACGTC. Translating it yields CASESSRGEQYV.

Here the CDR3 reads CASSTYMGTGGKGNTEAFF. The CDR3 region has the DNA TGTGCCAGCTCAACTTATATGGGGACAGGGGGTAAAGGGAACACTGAAGCTTTCTTT. The gene calls are TRBV18 and TRBJ1-1; 11 bases fit TRBD1. The J segment lost 1 base and the V segment lost 5 bases, leaving 15 bases of the junction unmatched. The CDR3 length is 19 residues. The germline gives CDR1 KGHSH, CDR2 LQKENI.

The chain joins TRBV5-4 to TRBJ1-2; no firm D call. Germline V lookup: CDR1 SGHNT, CDR2 YYREEE (reference sequence). The CDR3 length is 13 residues. Between the trimmed V and J ends, which lost 3 bases and 4 bases, there was a span of 10 bases. CDR3 nucleotides: TGTGCCAGCAGCTACGGGAGACCCTATGGCTACACCTTC. Translated, it gives CASSYGRPYGYTF. The variable domain in full, with the rest retrieved from reference TRBV5-4 and TRBJ1-2, is ETGVTQSPTHLIKTRGQQVTLRCSSQSGHNTVSWYQQALGQGPQFIFQYYREEENGRGNFPPRFSGLQFPNYSSELNVNALELDDSALYLCASSYGRPYGYTFGSGTRLTVV.

V gene TRBV7-2 combines with J gene TRBJ2-2; 9 nucleotides line up with TRBD2. The junction had 7 bases not matched to a gene; V was cut back by 5 bases and J by 6 bases. Germline assignment: CDR1 SGHTA and CDR2 FQGNSA. The CDR3 runs to 15 residues. The CDR3 reads CASSGSGSWPGELFF. In nucleotides, the CDR3 is TGTGCCAGCAGCGGTAGCGGGAGCTGGCCCGGGGAGCTGTTTTTT.

The chain uses TRBV29-1 and TRBJ1-1; D gene ambiguous. V was clipped by 4 bases and J by 6 bases, with 15 bases between them. Per germline, CDR1 SQVTM and CDR2 ANQGSEA. The CDR3 consists of 13 residues. CDR3 region: CSVAVPGRAEAFF. CDR3 DNA sequence: TGCAGCGTTGCAGTCCCAGGTAGAGCTGAAGCTTTCTTT.

The chain carries TRBV7-6 and TRBJ2-5, with 8 positions matching TRBD1. J was trimmed by 4 bases and V by 2 bases; bases with no gene match: 6. Germline lookup yields CDR1 SGHVS and CDR2 FNYEAQ. This CDR3 is 15 amino acids long. CDR3 in DNA: TGTGCCAGCAGCTTACTACAGGGGGAAGGAGAGACCCAGTACTTC. As protein: CASSLLQGEGETQYF. Drawing the rest from reference TRBV7-6 and TRBJ2-5, the complete variable domain is GAGVSQSPRYKVTKRGQDVALRCDPISGHVSLYWYRQALGQGPEFLTYFNYEAQQDKSGLPNDRFSAERPEGSISTLTIQRTEQRDSAMYRCASSLLQGEGETQYFGPGTRLLVL.

This chain connects TRBV7-3 to TRBJ1-2, with TRBD1 matching over 7 bases. The CDR3 contains 13 residues. In germline, CDR1 is SGHTA, CDR2 FQGTGA. The junction had 12 bases not matched to a gene; V was cut back by 5 bases and J by 12 bases. CDR3 sequence: CASSGLQGGFDTF. CDR3 DNA: TGTGCCAGCAGCGGGTTGCAAGGGGGCTTCGACACCTTC.

J is TRBJ2-5 and V is TRBV27; no clear D. Gene TRBJ2-7 matches the end of the DNA better, so the J call may be wrong. Germline V gene sequence: CDR1 MNHEY, CDR2 SMNVEV (reference sequence). The CDR3 consists of 13 residues. CDR3 region: CASSLEPNYEQYF. CDR3 coding DNA: TGTGCCAGCAGTTTGGAGCCGAACTACGAGCAGTACTTC.

The rearrangement joins TRBV28 to TRBJ2-1; D uncertain. The CDR3 contains 15 residues. Germline V gene lookup returns CDR1 MDHEN and CDR2 SYDVKM. The V end was cut by 3 bases, the J end by 9 bases, with 18 bases between. CDR3 in amino acids: CASSFRLKYISEQFF. DNA of the CDR3: TGTGCCAGCAGTTTTAGACTCAAATATATAAGTGAGCAGTTCTTC.

This chain links TRBV27 with TRBJ2-1, with 12 bases identical to TRBD2. The V gene's germline CDR1 is MNHEY and CDR2 SMNVEV (reference sequence). There are 14 residues in the CDR3. V lost 8 bases, J lost 6 bases, and 5 bases stayed unmatched. The CDR3 DNA sequence: TGTGCCAGCTTCTCTAGCGGGAGGGCCAATGAGCAGTTCTTC. Translation: CASFSSGRANEQFF.

The chain recombines TRBV5-1 with TRBJ1-4, with 8 bases lining up with TRBD1. The germline V gene encodes CDR1 SGHRS and CDR2 YFSETQ. This CDR3 is built from 15 residues. J was trimmed by 4 bases and V by 4 bases; bases with no gene match: 6. Here the CDR3 DNA reads TGCGCCAGCAGCCGTGGACAGGGACTTAATGAAAAACTGTTTTTT. Translation: CASSRGQGLNEKLFF.

The V and J genes are TRBV11-2 and TRBJ1-2; a possible D gene is TRBD1 (5 bases). The germline CDR1 and CDR2 sequences are SGHAT and FQNNGV. This CDR3 contains 14 residues. V shed 0 bases and J shed 8 bases, with 13 bases lying between them. CDR3 DNA: TGTGCCAGCAGCTTAGAGACAGTACAGACGGGCTACACCTTC. As protein: CASSLETVQTGYTF.

This clone has ten or more counts. The chain recombines TRBV5-4 with TRBJ1-1; D gene unclear. This CDR3 comprises 14 residues. V lost 2 bases, J lost 1 base, and 9 bases lay in between. The germline CDR1 and CDR2 sequences are SGHNT and YYREEE (reference sequence). The CDR3, as DNA: TGTGCCAGCAGCTTTTCTGGCCCGAACACTGAAGCTTTCTTT. Translated: CASSFSGPNTEAFF.

The chain links TRBV5-1 to TRBJ1-6, with D possibly matching TRBD1 (6 bases). CDR1 SGHRS and CDR2 YFSETQ come from the germline V gene. The CDR3 is made up of 14 amino acids. The V gene lost 4 bases and the J gene lost 10 bases, with 15 bases spanning the gap. CDR3 region: CASSLSGAWSPLHF. The CDR3, as DNA: TGCGCCAGCAGCCTGTCAGGGGCCTGGTCACCCCTCCACTTT.

This clone was seen a few times. The chain combines TRBV28 with TRBJ1-1; TRBD1 agrees at 8 bases. The CDR3 sequence is 15 residues long. Unmatched junction bases numbered 10, after V lost 6 bases and J lost 4 bases. CDR1 MDHEN and CDR2 SYDVKM come from the germline V gene. The chain's CDR3 is CASRTTGGIGTEAFF. The CDR3 DNA sequence: TGTGCCAGCAGAACTACAGGGGGTATAGGCACTGAAGCTTTCTTT.

The chain joins TRBV19 to TRBJ1-1; TRBD1 agrees at 8 bases. The CDR3 covers 17 residues. Germline lookup yields CDR1 LNHDA and CDR2 SQIVND (reference sequence). Trimming removed 5 bases from V and 2 bases from J; junction bases left unmatched: 13. In DNA, the CDR3 is TGTGCCAGTAGTCTACCCTCAGGGGGCCCAATCAACACTGAAGCTTTCTTT. As protein: CASSLPSGGPINTEAFF.

The CDR3 nucleotides are TGTGCCAGCAGCTTAGCGGCTAGCGGAAGCACAGATACGCAGTATTTT. Protein product: CASSLAASGSTDTQYF. V is TRBV7-2 and J is TRBJ2-3; 7 bases map to TRBD2. Trimming at V came to 0 bases and at J to 0 bases, leaving 3 bases not matched to a gene. The CDR3 covers 16 residues. Germline CDR1 SGHTA, CDR2 FQGNSA.